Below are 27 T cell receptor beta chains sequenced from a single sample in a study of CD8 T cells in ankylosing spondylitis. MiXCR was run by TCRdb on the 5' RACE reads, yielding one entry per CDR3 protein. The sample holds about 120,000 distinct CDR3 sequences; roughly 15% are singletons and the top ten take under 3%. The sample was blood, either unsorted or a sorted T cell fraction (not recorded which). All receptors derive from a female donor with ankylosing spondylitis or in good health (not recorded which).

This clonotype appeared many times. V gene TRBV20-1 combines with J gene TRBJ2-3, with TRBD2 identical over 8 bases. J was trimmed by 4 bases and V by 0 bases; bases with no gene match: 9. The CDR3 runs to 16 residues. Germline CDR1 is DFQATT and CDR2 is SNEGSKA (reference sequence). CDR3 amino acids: CSARELQSGRADTQYF. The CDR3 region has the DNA TGCAGTGCTAGAGAGCTACAGAGCGGGAGAGCAGATACGCAGTATTTT.

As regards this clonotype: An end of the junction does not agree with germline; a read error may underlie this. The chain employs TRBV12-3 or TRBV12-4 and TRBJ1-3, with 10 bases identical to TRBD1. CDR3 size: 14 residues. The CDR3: CASRLRDRGHTVYF. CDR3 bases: TGTGCCAGCAGGCTCCGGGACAGGGGTCACACCGTATATTTT.

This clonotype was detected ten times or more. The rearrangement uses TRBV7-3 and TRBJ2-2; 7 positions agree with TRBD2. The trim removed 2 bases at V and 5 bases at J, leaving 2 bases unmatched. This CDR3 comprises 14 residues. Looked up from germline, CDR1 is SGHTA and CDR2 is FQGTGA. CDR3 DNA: TGTGCCAGCAGCTTATGGGGGGGGACCGGGGAGCTGTTTTTT. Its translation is CASSLWGGTGELFF.

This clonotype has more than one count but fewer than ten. DNA for the CDR3: TGTGCCAGCAGCCAGGAAGGACTAGCGGGGGGAAAAAACATTCAGTACTTC. Translating gives CASSQEGLAGGKNIQYF. The chain is built from TRBV4-2 and TRBJ2-4; 14 bases line up with TRBD2. Germline V lookup: CDR1 LGHNA, CDR2 YNFKEQ. The CDR3 is made up of 17 amino acids. Losses at the gene ends were 3 bases for V and 4 bases for J; bases not matched to a gene: 5.

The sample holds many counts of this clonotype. In DNA form, the CDR3 reads TGTGCCAGCAGGGTGGTCGAAGGTCAGCCCCAGCATTTT. It translates to CASRVVEGQPQHF. This chain joins TRBV12-3 or TRBV12-4 and TRBJ1-5; D gene unclear. The V gene lost 6 bases and the J gene lost 6 bases, with 12 bases spanning the gap. The CDR3 has 13 residues.

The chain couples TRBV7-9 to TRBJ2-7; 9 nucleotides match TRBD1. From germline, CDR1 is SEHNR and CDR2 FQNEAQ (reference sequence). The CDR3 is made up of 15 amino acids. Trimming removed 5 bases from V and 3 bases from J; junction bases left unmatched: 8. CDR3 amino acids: CASSGGTGKVYEQYF. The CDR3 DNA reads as TGTGCCAGCAGCGGCGGGACAGGGAAAGTCTACGAGCAGTACTTC.

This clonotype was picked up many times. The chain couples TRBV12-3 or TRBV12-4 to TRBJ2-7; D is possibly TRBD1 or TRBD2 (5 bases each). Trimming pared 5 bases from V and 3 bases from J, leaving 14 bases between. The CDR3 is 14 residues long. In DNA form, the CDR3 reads TGTGCCAGCAGTACCCGGGGCAGATTCTACGAGCAGTACTTC. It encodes CASSTRGRFYEQYF.

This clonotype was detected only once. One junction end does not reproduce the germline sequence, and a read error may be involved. The CDR3 loop reads CASSWVLETGETQHF. In nucleotides, the CDR3 is TGCGCCAGCAGCTGGGTTTTGGAGACAGGCGAGACCCAGCACTTC. This chain links TRBV5-1 with TRBJ2-5; perhaps TRBD1 as D (6 bases). Germline assignment: CDR1 SGHRS and CDR2 YFSETQ. The CDR3 runs 15 residues.

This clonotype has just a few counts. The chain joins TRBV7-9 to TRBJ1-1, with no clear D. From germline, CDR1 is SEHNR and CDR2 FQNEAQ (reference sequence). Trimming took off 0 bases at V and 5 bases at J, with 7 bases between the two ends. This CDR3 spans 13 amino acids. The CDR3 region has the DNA TGTGCCAGCAGCTTAGCCGGGAAAACTGAAGCTTTCTTT. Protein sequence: CASSLAGKTEAFF. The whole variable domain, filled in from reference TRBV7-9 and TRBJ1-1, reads DTGVSQNPRHKITKRGQNVTFRCDPISEHNRLYWYRQTLGQGPEFLTYFQNEAQLEKSRLLSDRFSAERPKGSFSTLEIQRTEQGDSAMYLCASSLAGKTEAFFGQGTRLTVV.

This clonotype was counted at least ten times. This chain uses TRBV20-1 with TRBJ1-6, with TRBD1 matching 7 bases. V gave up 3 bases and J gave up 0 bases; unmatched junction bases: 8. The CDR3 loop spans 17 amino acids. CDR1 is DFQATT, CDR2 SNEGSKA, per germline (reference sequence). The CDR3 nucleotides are TGCAGTGCTAGGGACAGGAATCGCGGCTCCTATAATTCACCCCTCCACTTT. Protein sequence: CSARDRNRGSYNSPLHF.

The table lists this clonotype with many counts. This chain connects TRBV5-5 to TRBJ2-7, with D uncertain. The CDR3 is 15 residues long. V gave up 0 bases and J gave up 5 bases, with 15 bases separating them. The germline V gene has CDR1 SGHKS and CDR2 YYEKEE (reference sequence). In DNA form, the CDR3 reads TGTGCCAGCAGCTTGGACCGGGTACAATTGAACGAGCAGTACTTC. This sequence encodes CASSLDRVQLNEQYF.

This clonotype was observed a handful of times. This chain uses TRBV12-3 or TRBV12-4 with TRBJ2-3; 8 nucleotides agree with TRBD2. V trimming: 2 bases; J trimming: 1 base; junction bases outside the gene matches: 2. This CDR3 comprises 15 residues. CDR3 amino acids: CASSLRAGGTDTQYF. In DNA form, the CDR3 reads TGTGCCAGCAGTTTACGAGCGGGGGGCACAGATACGCAGTATTTT.

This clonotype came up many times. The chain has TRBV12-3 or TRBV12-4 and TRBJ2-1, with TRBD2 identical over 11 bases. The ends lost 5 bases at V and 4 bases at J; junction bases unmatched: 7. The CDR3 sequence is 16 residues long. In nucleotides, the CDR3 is TGTGCCAGCAGTCCCCACGGGACTAGCGGTTACAATGAGCAGTTCTTC. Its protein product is CASSPHGTSGYNEQFF.

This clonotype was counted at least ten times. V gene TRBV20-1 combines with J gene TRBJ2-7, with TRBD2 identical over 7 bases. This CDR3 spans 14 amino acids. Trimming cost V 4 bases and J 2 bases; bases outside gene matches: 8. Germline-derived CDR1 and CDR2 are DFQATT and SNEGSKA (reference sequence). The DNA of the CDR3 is TGCAGTGCTATCTTTGAGCGGGGACCCTACGAGCAGTACTTC. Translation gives CSAIFERGPYEQYF.

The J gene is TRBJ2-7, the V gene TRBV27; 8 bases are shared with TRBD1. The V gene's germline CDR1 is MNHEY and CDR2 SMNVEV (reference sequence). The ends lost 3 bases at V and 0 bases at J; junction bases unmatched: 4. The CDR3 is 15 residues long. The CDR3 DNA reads TGTGCCAGCAGTTTCGGGACAGGCAGCTCCTACGAGCAGTACTTC. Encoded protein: CASSFGTGSSYEQYF.

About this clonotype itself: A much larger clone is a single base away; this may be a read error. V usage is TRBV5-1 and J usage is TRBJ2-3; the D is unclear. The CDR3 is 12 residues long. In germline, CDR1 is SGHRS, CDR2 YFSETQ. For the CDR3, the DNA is TGCGTCAGCAGCCAATATACAGATACGCAGTATTTT. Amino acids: CVSSQYTDTQYF.

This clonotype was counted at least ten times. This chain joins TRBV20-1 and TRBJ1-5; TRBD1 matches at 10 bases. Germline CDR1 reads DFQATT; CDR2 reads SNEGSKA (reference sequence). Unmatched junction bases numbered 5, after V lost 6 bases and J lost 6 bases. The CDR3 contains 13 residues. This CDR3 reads CSAPGQGGQPQHF. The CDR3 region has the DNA TGCAGTGCACCTGGACAGGGGGGTCAGCCCCAGCATTTT.

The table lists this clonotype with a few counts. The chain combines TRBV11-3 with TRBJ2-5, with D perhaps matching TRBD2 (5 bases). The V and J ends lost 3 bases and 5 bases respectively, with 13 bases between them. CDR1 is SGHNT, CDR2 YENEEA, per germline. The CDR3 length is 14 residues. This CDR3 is CASSFLEKRETQYF. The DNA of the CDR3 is TGTGCCAGCAGCTTTCTCGAGAAGCGGGAGACCCAGTACTTC.

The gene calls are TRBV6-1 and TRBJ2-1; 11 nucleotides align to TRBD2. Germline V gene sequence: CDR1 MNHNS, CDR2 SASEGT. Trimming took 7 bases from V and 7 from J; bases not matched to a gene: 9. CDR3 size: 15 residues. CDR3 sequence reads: CASIAGSSGRNEQFF. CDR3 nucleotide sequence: TGTGCCAGCATCGCAGGCTCTAGCGGGAGGAATGAGCAGTTCTTC.

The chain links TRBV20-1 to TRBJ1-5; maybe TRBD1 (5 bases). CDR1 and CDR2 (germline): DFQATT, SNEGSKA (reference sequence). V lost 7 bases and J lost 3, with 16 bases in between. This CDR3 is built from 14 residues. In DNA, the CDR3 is TGCAGTGTTGAATCCAGGGTTCACAATCAGCCCCAGCATTTT. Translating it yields CSVESRVHNQPQHF.

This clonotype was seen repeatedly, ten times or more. CDR3 bases: TGTGCCAGCAGCCAAGAGACAGGCGGGGGCAATCAGCCCCAGCATTTT. It encodes CASSQETGGGNQPQHF. The chain recombines TRBV3-1 with TRBJ1-5, with D perhaps matching TRBD1 (6 bases). Germline CDR1 and CDR2: LGHDT and YNNKEL (reference sequence). Trimming left V 0 bases short and J 2 bases short, with 11 bases between. The CDR3 is 16 amino acids.

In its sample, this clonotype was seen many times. As DNA, the CDR3 is TGTGCCAGCAGTGAAGCGAATACCGGGACTAGGGTAGGGGAGCAGTTCTTC. Translating it yields CASSEANTGTRVGEQFF. V usage is TRBV6-1 and J usage is TRBJ2-1; 8 nucleotides match TRBD2. CDR3 length: 17 residues. The V gene end was trimmed by 0 bases and the J gene end by 10 bases; junction bases not matched to a gene: 14. CDR1 MNHNS and CDR2 SASEGT come from the germline V gene.

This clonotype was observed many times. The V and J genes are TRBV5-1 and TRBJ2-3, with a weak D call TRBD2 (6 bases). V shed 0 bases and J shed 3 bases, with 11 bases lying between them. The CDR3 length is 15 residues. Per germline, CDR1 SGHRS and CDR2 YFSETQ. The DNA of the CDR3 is TGCGCCAGCAGCTTGGTCGGGAGTGGGACAGATACGCAGTATTTT. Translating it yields CASSLVGSGTDTQYF.

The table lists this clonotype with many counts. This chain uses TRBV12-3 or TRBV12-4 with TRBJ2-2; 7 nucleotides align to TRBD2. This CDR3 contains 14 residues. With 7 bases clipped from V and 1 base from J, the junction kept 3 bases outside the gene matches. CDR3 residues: CASTLAVNTGELFF. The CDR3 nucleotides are TGTGCCAGCACCCTAGCGGTGAACACCGGGGAGCTGTTTTTT.

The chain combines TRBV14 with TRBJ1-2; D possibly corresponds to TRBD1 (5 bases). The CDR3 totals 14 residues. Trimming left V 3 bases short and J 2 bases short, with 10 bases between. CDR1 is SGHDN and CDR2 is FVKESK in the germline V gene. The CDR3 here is CASSHPDSNYGYTF. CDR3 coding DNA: TGTGCCAGCAGCCACCCAGACAGCAACTATGGCTACACCTTC.

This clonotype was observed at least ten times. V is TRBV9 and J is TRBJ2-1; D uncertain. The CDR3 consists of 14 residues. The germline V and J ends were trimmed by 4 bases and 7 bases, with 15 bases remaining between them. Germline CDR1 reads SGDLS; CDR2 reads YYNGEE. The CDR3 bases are TGTGCCAGCAGCCCCGAGTTAGGAAGGAATGAGCAGTTCTTC. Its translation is CASSPELGRNEQFF.

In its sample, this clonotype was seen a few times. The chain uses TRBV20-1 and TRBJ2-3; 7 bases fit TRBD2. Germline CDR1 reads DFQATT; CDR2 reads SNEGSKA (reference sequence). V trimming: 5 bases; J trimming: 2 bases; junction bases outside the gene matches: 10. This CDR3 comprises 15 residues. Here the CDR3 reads CSASGLGRATDTQYF. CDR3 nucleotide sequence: TGCAGTGCTTCGGGATTGGGGAGGGCCACAGATACGCAGTATTTT.